This TCR beta chain appears in the sequencing data of a study of CD8+CD57+ T cells in acquired aplastic anemia (dated by TCRdb to between 2017 and 2018). About the study as a whole: Extracted DNA from sorted CD4+ and CD8+ cells averaged about 3 ug, ranging from about 0.17 to 27.4 ug. CD8+CD57+ expansion was defined as frequency above the mean frequency observed in healthy subjects. General study outcomes and caveats: Fewer than 35 CD8+ CDR3 sequences were found to be shared between patients and controls, but these sequences appeared to be highly expressed in patients and within the immunodominant clones of the patients. CD8+ Simpson's diversity did not differ significantly between patients and healthy controls (P=0.060).

This clonotype was seen at least ten times. No antigen is known for it. No much larger clone exists at a distance of one base, and base qualities are not known. Profiling of TCR beta VDJ combinations and CDR3 sequences used genomic DNA as the template. An Illumina HiSeq 2000 was the platform used for TCR repertoire sequencing. Concerning the study's data processing: TRBV/TRBJ rearrangement plots, CDR3 size and DJ length profiles, and Simpson's diversity index were used to evaluate the repertoires. Whichever DNA sequence was most abundant in the deep sequencing data was defined as the immunodominant clone. CDR3 amino acid sequences were screened for sharing across subjects and compared with published repertoires and the VDJdb database. In-frame beta chains were kept once TCRdb had trimmed the public reads at Q25 with fastp and called clones with MiXCR. Rows with one shared CDR3 protein collapse into an entry with the most common genes and DNA. TCRdb, not the authors, supplied the V and J calls. This sample lists under 200,000 distinct CDR3 sequences; approximately 48% were detected once. The top ten clonotypes cover 1.8% of the sample.

Flow cytometry had shown CD8+CD57+ cell expansion in the patients selected for sequencing. Every patient had a diagnosis of severe acquired aplastic anemia based on International Study of Aplastic Anemia and Agranulocytosis and Camitta criteria. No therapy had been received by the patients at the time of blood sampling. TCR repertoires of sorted CD4+ and CD8+ blood T cells from severe aplastic anemia patients and healthy subjects were deep-sequenced in the study. Patients were enrolled in the USA under clinicaltrials.gov protocols 00001620, 01623167, 00001397, 00071045, 00081523 and 00961064. Ficoll-Paque density gradient centrifugation was used to isolate peripheral blood mononuclear cells. Before DNA extraction, CD4+ and CD8+ T cells were sorted with FACS or magnetic beads. The CDR3, from cysteine to phenylalanine, totals 15 residues. The sequence is cut down to CDR3 DNA, 45 bases in frame from base 1. Looking up the germline V gene yields CDR1 MNHEY and CDR2 SVGAGI. The germline V and J ends show losses of 2 bases and 6 bases respectively, and no gene match explains 3 bases of the junction.

The TCR sequence derives from a human donor with aplastic anemia. The rearrangement combines TRBV6-5 with TRBJ2-1; TRBD2 matches 11 bases in the middle. Sequencing input: sorted CD4+, CD8+, or CD8+CD57+ T cells (not recorded which) from PBMCs. Here the CDR3 is given as CASSYAGLAVNEQFF. The DNA sequence is TGTGCCAGCAGTTACGCGGGACTAGCGGTCAATGAGCAGTTCTTC.